The next 5 T cell receptor beta chains were all read from a single sample in a study of glioma-infiltrating T cells after dendritic cell vaccination. Noted time point: after dendritic cell vaccination, including at tumor progression/relapse. Sequenced by immunoSEQ multiplex PCR; TCRdb stores in-frame clones only, minus some. The sample lists approximately 50,000 clones, around nine tenths seen once, with roughly 5% in the top ten. This specimen consisted of blood, obtained after dendritic cell vaccination. These receptor sequences come from a human donor with glioblastoma.

V and J are TRBV7-2 and TRBJ2-7, with D maybe TRBD1 (6 bases). V was cut by 4 bases and J by 6 bases, with 13 bases left in between. This CDR3 spans 13 amino acids. Germline V gene lookup returns CDR1 SGHTA and CDR2 FQGNSA. CDR3 bases: TGTGCCAGCAGCTCCGCAGGGGTGCTCGAGCAGTACTTC. Translating it yields CASSSAGVLEQYF.

CDR3 nucleotide sequence: TGTGCCAGCAGCCTAAATACCTTCGGGAACACCATATATTTT. This gives the protein CASSLNTFGNTIYF. This sequence joins TRBV6-1 and TRBJ1-3; D call uncertain. The CDR3 consists of 14 residues. V was pared by 6 bases and J by 7 bases, with 16 bases between. Germline loops: CDR1 MNHNS, CDR2 SASEGT.

The chain is built from TRBV19 and TRBJ2-7; the match to TRBD2 covers 9 bases. The CDR3 has 15 residues. Germline V gene lookup returns CDR1 LNHDA and CDR2 SQIVND (reference sequence). J gave up 3 bases and V 1 base, and 4 bases lay outside the gene matches. This chain's CDR3 is CASSIVGSGSYEQYF. The CDR3 DNA reads as TGTGCCAGTAGTATAGTCGGTAGCGGGAGCTACGAGCAGTACTTC.

The rearrangement joins TRBV18 to TRBJ1-1; unclear D gene. CDR1 is KGHSH, CDR2 LQKENI, per germline. Trimming stripped 3 bases from V and 0 bases from J, with 5 bases between. The CDR3 is 13 residues long. CDR3 amino acids: CASSPGVNTEAFF. The CDR3, as DNA: TGTGCCAGCTCACCGGGAGTGAACACTGAAGCTTTCTTT. The full variable domain, completed using reference TRBV18 and TRBJ1-1, is NAGVMQNPRHLVRRRGQEARLRCSPMKGHSHVYWYRQLPEEGLKFMVYLQKENIIDESGMPKERFSAEFPKEGPSILRIQQVVRGDSAAYFCASSPGVNTEAFFGQGTRLTVV.

The chain couples TRBV6-1 to TRBJ2-7; 8 bases match TRBD2. Germline V gives CDR1 MNHNS, CDR2 SASEGT. CDR3 length: 15 amino acids. Unmatched junction bases numbered 13, after V lost 6 bases and J lost 6 bases. The CDR3 loop reads CASSYRGGRTAEQYF. The CDR3 DNA follows: TGTGCCAGCAGCTACCGAGGCGGGAGGACGGCCGAGCAGTACTTC.